This T cell receptor beta chain was identified during a study of response to subunit inactivated influenza vaccine. This clonotype was seen more than once but under ten times. From the RT-PCR reads, TCRdb called clonotypes with MiXCR, one entry per CDR3 protein. Among more than 400,000 distinct CDR3 sequences, around 9.9% were seen once, and the ten largest hold over 9.5%. Trimming took off 1 base at V and 2 bases at J, with 11 bases between the two ends. Germline V gene lookup returns CDR1 LGHDT and CDR2 YNNKEL (reference sequence). The CDR3 extends over 15 amino acids. The V gene is TRBV3-1, the J gene TRBJ2-5; TRBD1 might be the D (6 bases). The sequences come from PBMCs from blood, collected about 40 days after vaccination. The receptor's source is a man aged 45-60 years who received an inactivated influenza vaccine. CDR3 sequence: CASSQVIGQQETQYF. The CDR3 DNA is TGTGCCAGCAGCCAAGTAATCGGACAGCAAGAGACCCAGTACTTC.